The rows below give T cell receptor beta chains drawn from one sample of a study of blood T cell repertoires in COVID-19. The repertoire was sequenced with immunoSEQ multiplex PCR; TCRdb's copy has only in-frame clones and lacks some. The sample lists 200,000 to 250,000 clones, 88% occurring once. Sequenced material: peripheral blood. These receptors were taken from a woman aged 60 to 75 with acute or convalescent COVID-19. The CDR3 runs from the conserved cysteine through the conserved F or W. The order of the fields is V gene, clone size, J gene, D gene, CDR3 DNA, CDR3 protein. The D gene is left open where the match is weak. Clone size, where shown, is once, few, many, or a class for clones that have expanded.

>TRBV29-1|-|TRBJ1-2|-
TGCAGCGTTGAAGGTGGCAACGACTATGGCTACACCTTC
CSVEGGNDYGYTF
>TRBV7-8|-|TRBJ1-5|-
TGTGCCAGCAGCTTGTCGGGGGAACAGCCCCAGCATTTT
CASSLSGEQPQHF
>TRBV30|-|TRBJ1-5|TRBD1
TGTGCCTGGCAATCAGGGGGCAGTCAGCCCCAGCATTTT
CAWQSGGSQPQHF
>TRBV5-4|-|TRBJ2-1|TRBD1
TGTGCCAGCAGCTCGGACAGGGGAGGGTACAATGAGCAGTTCTTC
CASSSDRGGYNEQFF
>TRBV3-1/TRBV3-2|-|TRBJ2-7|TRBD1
TGTGCCAGCAGCCAATTACCCGGGACAGGGCTCTACGAGCAGTACTTC
CASSQLPGTGLYEQYF
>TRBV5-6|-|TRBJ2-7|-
TGTGCCAGCAGCAACATCGATGCCTACGAGCAGTACTTC
CASSNIDAYEQYF
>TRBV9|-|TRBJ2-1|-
TGTGCCAGCAGCTTTCTAGCAGGATACAATGAGCAGTTCTTC
CASSFLAGYNEQFF
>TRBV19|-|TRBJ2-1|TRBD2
TGTGCCAGTAGTATAAAGGCTAGCGGGAGCTCCTACAATGAGCAGTTCTTC
CASSIKASGSSYNEQFF
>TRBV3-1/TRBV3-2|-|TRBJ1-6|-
TGTGCCAGCAGCCAAACAGGGAATACTTCACCCCTCCACTTT
CASSQTGNTSPLHF
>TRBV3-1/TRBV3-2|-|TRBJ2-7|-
TGTGCCAGCAGCCATCAGGGGACCTACGAGCAGTACTTC
CASSHQGTYEQYF
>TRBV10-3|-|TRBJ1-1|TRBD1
TGTGCCATCAGTGGCAAGACAGGGGGCACTGAAGCTTTCTTT
CAISGKTGGTEAFF
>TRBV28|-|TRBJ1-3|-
TGTGCCAGCTACCCAGGCGATTACTCTGGAAACACCATATATTTT
CASYPGDYSGNTIYF
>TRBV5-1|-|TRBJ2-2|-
TGCGCCAGCCGCCCTGGGACAACGAACACCGGGGAGCTGTTTTTT
CASRPGTTNTGELFF
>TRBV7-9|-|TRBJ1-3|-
TGTGCCAGCAGCCGTCCAGGGTCCGGAAACACCATATATTTT
CASSRPGSGNTIYF
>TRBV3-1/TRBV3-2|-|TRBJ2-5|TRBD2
TGTGCCAGCAGCCAAGAAGGCACTCTGGGGACTAGTGAGAGGGCCCAGTACTTC
CASSQEGTLGTSERAQYF
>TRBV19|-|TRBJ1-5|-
TGTGCCAGTAGTATAGTTGAGCCGAGAAATCAGCCCCAGCATTTT
CASSIVEPRNQPQHF
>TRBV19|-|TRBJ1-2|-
TGTGCCAGTAGTATGGAGGGGTTCTATGGCTACACCTTC
CASSMEGFYGYTF
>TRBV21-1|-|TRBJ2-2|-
TGTGCCAGCAGCAAATCCTGTGGGGGCAGGGCCGGGGAGCTGTTTTTT
CASSKSCGGRAGELFF
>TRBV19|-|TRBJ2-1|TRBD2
TGTGCCAGTAGTATGGGACTAGCGGGGGGCAATGAGCAGTTCTTC
CASSMGLAGGNEQFF
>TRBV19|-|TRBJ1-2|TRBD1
TGTGCCAGTAGTGCCACAGGGGCTGCACGTCTTCGGGGCTACACCTTC
CASSATGAARLRGYTF
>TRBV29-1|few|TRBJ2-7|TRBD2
TGCAGCGTTGAAGATCGGGCTAGCGGGAGAAACGAGCAGTACTTC
CSVEDRASGRNEQYF
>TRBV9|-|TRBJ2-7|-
TGTGCCAGCAGCGTAGGCGGGAACTCCTACGAGCAGTACTTC
CASSVGGNSYEQYF
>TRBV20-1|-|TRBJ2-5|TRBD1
TGCAGTGGGGACAGGGGAGAGACCCAGTACTTC
CSGDRGETQYF
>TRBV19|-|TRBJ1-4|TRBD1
TGTGCCAGTAGGCCTACGACAGGGGGCCAAAATGAAAAACTGTTTTTT
CASRPTTGGQNEKLFF
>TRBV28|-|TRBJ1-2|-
TGTGCCAGCAGTTTTAAGCCTCTCTATGGCTACACCTTC
CASSFKPLYGYTF
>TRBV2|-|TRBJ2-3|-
TGTGCCAGCATCTACTCTAACACAGATACGCAGTATTTT
CASIYSNTDTQYF
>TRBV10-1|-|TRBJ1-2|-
TGCGCCAGCAGTCAGGACATAAACTATGGCTACACCTTC
CASSQDINYGYTF
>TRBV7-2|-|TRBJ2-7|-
TGTGCCAGCAGCCTTAGCGGAGGACGTAACTACGAGCAGTACTTC
CASSLSGGRNYEQYF
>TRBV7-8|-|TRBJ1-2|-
TGTGCCAGCAGCTTAGCGAGAGACGGGGACTATGGCTACACCTTC
CASSLARDGDYGYTF
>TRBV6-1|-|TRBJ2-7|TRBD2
TGTGCCAGCAGTGATAGCGGGGGAACCTACGAGCAGTACTTC
CASSDSGGTYEQYF
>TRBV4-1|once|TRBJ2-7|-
TGCGCCAGCAGCCAAGACGACAGTGGGTCCCTAAATACTTTCTTC
CASSQDDSGSLNTFF
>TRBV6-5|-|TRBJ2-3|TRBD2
TGTGCCAGCAGTTACCATAGCGGGAGGGCAGATACGCAGTATTTT
CASSYHSGRADTQYF
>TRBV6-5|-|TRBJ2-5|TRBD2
TGTGCCAGCAGTTACCAGGGACTAGCCGGGGAGACCCAGTACTTC
CASSYQGLAGETQYF
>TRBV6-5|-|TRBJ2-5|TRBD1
TGTGCCAGCAGTCGCCACACAGGGGCGGGAGAGACCCAGTACTTC
CASSRHTGAGETQYF
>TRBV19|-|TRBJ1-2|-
TGTGCCAGTAGTAGTTCGCAGTCTTACTATGGCTACACCTTC
CASSSSQSYYGYTF
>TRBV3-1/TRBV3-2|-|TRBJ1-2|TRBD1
TGTGCCAGCAGCCACCGTCTTACCGGGACAGGGCAGAGTGGCTACACCTTC
CASSHRLTGTGQSGYTF
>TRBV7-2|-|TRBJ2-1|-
TGTGCCAGCAGCTTAGCTCCATCGACACGCACCTACAATGAGCAGTTCTTC
CASSLAPSTRTYNEQFF
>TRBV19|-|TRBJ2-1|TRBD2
TGTGCCAGCGCGACTAGCGGGAAAGGTGAGCAGTTCTTC
CASATSGKGEQFF
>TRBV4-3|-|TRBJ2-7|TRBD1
TGCGCCAGCAGCCAAGATGAAGGACAGGGCTACGAGCAGTACTTC
CASSQDEGQGYEQYF
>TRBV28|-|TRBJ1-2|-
TGTGCCAGCAGTTTATTGTTGGGAGACCCGCGGGGCTACACCTTC
CASSLLLGDPRGYTF
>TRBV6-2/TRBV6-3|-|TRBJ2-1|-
TGTGCCAGCACCCCTAGGTTGCAGGGCCTCTACAATGAGCAGTTCTTC
CASTPRLQGLYNEQFF
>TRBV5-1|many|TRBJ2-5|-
TGCGCCAGCAGCGTAACAGGGAACCCCGAAGAGACCCAGTACTTC
CASSVTGNPEETQYF
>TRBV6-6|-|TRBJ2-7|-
TGTGCCAGCAGTTCCTACTACGAGCAGTACTTC
CASSSYYEQYF
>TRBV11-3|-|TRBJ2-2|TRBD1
TGTGCCAGCAGCGCGACGACAGGGGAAAACACCGGGGAGCTGTTTTTT
CASSATTGENTGELFF
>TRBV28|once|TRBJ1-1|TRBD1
TGTGCCAGCAGTACGACAGGGTACGGGTACACTGAAGCTTTCTTT
CASSTTGYGYTEAFF
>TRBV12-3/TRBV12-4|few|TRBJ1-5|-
TGTGCCAGCACCGTCACAGGGCGTCAGCCCCAGCATTTT
CASTVTGRQPQHF
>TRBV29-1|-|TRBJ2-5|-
TGCAGCGTTGTCCGCCAAGAGACCCAGTACTTC
CSVVRQETQYF
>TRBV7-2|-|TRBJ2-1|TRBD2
TGTGCCAGCAGCTTATTAGCGGGAGGGCCTTACTATGAGCAGTTCTTC
CASSLLAGGPYYEQFF
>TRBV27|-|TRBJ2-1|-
TGTGCCAGCAGTTTCGGGACACTGAGAGAATCCGAGCAGTTCTTC
CASSFGTLRESEQFF
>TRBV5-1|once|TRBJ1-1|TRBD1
TGCGCCAGCAGCTTGAGTATTAATAGGGGGCAGAACACTGAAGCTTTCTTT
CASSLSINRGQNTEAFF
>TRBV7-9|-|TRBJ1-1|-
TGTGCCAGCAGCTCTTGGGACACCCGGGGTACTGAAGCTTTCTTT
CASSSWDTRGTEAFF
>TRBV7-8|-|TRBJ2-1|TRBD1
TGTGCCAGCAGCTTAACAGGGGGCGAGGTTCTTGAGCAGTTCTTC
CASSLTGGEVLEQFF
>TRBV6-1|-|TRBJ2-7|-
TGTGCCAGCAGTCAGCGGATTTACGAGCAGTACTTC
CASSQRIYEQYF